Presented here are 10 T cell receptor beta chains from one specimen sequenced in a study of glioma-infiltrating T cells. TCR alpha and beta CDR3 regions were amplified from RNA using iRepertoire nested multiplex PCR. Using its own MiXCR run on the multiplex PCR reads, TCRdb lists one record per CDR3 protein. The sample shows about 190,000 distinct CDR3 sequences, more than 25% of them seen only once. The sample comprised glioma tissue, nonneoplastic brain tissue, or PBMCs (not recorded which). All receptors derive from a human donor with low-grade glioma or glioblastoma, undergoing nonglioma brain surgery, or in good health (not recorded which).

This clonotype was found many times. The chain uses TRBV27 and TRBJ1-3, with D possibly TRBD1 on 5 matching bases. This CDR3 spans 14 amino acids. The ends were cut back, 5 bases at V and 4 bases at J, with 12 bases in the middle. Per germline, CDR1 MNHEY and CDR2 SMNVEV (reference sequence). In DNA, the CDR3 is TGTGCCAGCAGTCGTGTCGGGGGGGGAAACACCATATATTTT. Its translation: CASSRVGGGNTIYF.

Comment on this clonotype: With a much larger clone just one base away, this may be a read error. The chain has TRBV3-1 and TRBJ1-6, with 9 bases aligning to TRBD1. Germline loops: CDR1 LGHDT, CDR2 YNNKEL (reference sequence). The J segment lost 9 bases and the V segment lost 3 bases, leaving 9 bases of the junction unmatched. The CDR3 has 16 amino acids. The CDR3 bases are TGTGCCAGCAGCCACCCTGGACAGGGGAAGCTTTCACCCCTCCACTTT. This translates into CASSHPGQGKLSPLHF.

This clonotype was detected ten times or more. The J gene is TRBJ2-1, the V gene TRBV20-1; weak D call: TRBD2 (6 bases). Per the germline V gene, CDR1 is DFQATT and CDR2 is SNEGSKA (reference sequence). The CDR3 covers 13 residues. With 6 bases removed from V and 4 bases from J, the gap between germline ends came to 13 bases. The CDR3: CSAPRGPYNEQFF. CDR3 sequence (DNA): TGCAGTGCCCCGCGGGGCCCGTACAATGAGCAGTTCTTC.

This CDR3 is CASSERFSSYNEQFF. In nucleotides, the CDR3 is TGTGCAAGTTCGGAGCGGTTTAGCTCCTACAATGAGCAGTTCTTC. The chain couples TRBV7-2 to TRBJ2-1, with D perhaps matching TRBD2 (5 bases). Germline lookup yields CDR1 SGHTA and CDR2 FQGNSA. The CDR3 sequence is 15 residues long.

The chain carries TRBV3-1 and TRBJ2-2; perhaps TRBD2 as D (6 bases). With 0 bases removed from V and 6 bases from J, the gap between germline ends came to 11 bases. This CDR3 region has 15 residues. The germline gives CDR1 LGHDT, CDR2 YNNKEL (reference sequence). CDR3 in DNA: TGTGCCAGCAGCCAAGATCAATCGGGGGCCGGGGAGCTGTTTTTT. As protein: CASSQDQSGAGELFF.

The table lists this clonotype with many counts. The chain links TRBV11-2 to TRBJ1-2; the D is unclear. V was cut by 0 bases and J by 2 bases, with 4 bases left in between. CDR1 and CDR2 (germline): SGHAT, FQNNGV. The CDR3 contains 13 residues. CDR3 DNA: TGTGCCAGCAGCTTAGACAGGAACTATGGCTACACCTTC. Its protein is CASSLDRNYGYTF.

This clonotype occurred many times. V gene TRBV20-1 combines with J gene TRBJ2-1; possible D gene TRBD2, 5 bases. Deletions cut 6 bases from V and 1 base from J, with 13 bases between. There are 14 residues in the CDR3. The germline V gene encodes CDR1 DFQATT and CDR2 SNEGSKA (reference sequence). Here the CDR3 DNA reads TGCAGTGCCGTCGGGGAGCGGTCCTACAATGAGCAGTTCTTC. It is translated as CSAVGERSYNEQFF.

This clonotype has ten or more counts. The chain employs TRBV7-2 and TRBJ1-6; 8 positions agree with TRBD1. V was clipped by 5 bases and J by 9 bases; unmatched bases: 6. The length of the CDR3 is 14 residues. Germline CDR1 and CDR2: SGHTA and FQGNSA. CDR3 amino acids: CASSLPQGASPLHF. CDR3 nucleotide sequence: TGTGCCAGCAGCCTTCCGCAGGGGGCTTCACCCCTCCACTTT.

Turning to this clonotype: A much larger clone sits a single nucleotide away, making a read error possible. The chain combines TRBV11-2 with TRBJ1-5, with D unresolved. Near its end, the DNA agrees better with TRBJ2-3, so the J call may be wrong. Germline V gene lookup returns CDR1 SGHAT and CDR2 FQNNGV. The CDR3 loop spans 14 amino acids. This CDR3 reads CASSSLGGSQPQYF. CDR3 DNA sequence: TGTGCCAGCAGCTCGTTGGGCGGATCTCAGCCCCAGTATTTT.

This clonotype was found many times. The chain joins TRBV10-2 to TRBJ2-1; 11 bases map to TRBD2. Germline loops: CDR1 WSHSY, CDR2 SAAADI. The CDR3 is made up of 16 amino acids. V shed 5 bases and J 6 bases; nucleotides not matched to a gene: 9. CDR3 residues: CASSIRLAGITNEQFF. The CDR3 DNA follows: TGCGCCAGCAGTATTAGACTAGCGGGAATTACCAATGAGCAGTTCTTC.